This T cell receptor (beta chain) was recovered during a study of CD8 T cells in Susac syndrome. Sequencing of TCR beta, carried out with a high-throughput approach, was applied to CD8+ and CD4+ T cells from the blood. An input of roughly 0.45 to 1 ug of RNA was subjected to reverse transcription using random hexamers. A multiplex approach, immunoSEQ multiplex PCR, amplified TCR beta CDR3 across 54 Vbeta and 13 Jbeta. TCRdb reanalysed the immunoSEQ multiplex PCR reads using MiXCR and keeps one entry per CDR3 protein. This sample has about 120,000 distinct CDR3 sequences, with about 95% found just once. Study-wide points: CD8+ clonal expansion in Susac peaked in TEMRA cells and active patients.

To note about this clonotype: Its specificity is not known.

The sequenced sample consisted of CD8+ T cells from PBMCs. The source of this sequence is a human donor with Susac syndrome.

CDR3 in DNA: TGCGCCAGCAGTCTCGGACAGGAAGCTTTCTTT. It specifies CASSLGQEAFF. The rearrangement uses TRBV5-1 and TRBJ1-1; D possibly corresponds to TRBD1 (6 bases). Trimming removed 5 bases at V and 8 bases at J, with 10 bases between. This CDR3 comprises 11 residues. Germline V CDR1 and CDR2: SGHRS, YFSETQ.